This TCR beta chain was captured by sequencing in a study of blood T cell repertoires in COVID-19. Study-wide context: Both acute and convalescent COVID-19 samples were obtained from the United States, Italy and Spain.

In the source study's methods: By means of reference gene primer amplification, nucleated cell counts were estimated. The table came from immunoSEQ multiplex PCR; TCRdb's copy has only in-frame clones and leaves some out. V and J calls and clone size follow that table, whereas D and trimming were derived from the DNA. The data contain about 220,000 clones, 75% to 90% of them singletons. Only a few counts were recorded for this clone. CDR3 length: 15 residues. V lost 0 bases and J 6 bases, leaving 12 bases between the germline ends. Germline V CDR1 and CDR2: SNHLY, FYNNEI. This clonotype was sampled from a woman aged 25 to 45 who had recovered from COVID-19. The V gene is TRBV2, the J gene TRBJ1-5; TRBD1 might be the D (6 bases). The sequencing input was peripheral blood. The chain's CDR3 is CASSEALGARQPQHF. The DNA of the CDR3 is TGTGCCAGCAGTGAAGCGCTGGGGGCACGTCAGCCCCAGCATTTT.